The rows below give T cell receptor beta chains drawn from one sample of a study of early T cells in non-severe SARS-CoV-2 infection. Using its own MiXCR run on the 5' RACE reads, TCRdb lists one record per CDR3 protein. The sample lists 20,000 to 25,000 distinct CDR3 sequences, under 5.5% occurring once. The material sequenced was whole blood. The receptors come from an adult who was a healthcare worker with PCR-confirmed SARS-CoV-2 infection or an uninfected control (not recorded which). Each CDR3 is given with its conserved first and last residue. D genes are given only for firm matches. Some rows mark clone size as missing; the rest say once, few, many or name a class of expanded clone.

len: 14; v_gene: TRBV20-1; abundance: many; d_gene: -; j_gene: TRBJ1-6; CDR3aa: CSASLVREHSPLHF; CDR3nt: TGCAGTGCTAGTTTGGTCAGGGAGCATTCACCCCTCCACTTT
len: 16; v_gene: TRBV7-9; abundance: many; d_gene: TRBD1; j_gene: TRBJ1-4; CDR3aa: CASSLVGGTGEEKLFF; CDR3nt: TGTGCCAGCAGCTTAGTAGGAGGGACAGGGGAAGAAAAACTGTTTTTT
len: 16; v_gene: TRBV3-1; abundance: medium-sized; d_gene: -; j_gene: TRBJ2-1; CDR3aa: CASSQARGISYNEQFF; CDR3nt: TGTGCCAGCAGCCAAGCTCGGGGGATATCCTACAATGAGCAGTTCTTC
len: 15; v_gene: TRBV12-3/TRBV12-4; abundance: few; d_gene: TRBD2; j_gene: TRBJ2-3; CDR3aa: CASSQTGTSADTQYF; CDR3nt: TGTGCCAGCAGTCAGACCGGGACTAGCGCAGATACGCAGTATTTT
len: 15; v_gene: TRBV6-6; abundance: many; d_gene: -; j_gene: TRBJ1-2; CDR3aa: CASSYGVSGGYGYTF; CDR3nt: TGTGCCAGCAGTTACGGCGTGTCTGGCGGCTATGGCTACACCTTC
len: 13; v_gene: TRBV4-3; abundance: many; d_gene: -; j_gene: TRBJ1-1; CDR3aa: CASSQTGIDVAFF; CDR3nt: TGCGCCAGCAGCCAAACAGGTATAGATGTAGCTTTCTTT
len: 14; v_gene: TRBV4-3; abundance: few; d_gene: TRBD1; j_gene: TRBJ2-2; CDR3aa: CASSRGQYSGELFF; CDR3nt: TGCGCCAGCAGCCGGGGACAGTACTCCGGGGAGCTGTTTTTT
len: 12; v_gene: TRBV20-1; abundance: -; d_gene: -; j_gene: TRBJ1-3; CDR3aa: CSAPTAGNTIYF; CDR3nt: TGCAGTGCGCCGACGGCTGGAAACACCATATATTTT
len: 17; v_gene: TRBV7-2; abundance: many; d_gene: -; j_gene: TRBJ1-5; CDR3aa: CASSLGTRGGAHQPQHF; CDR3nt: TGTGCCAGCAGCTTAGGTACGAGGGGAGGGGCACATCAGCCCCAGCATTTT
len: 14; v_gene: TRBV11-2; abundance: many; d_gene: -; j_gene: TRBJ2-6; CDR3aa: CASSSSSGANVLTF; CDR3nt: TGTGCCAGCAGCTCAAGCTCTGGGGCCAACGTCCTGACTTTC
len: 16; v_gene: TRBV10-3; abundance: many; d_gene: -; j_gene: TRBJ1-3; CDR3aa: CAISEIMGPTGNTIYF; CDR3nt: TGTGCCATCAGTGAGATAATGGGTCCCACTGGAAACACCATATATTTT
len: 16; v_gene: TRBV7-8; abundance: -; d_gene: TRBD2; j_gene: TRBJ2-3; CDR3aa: CASSLDTSGGLDTQYF; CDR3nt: TGTGCCAGCAGCTTAGATACTAGCGGGGGCCTAGATACGCAGTATTTT
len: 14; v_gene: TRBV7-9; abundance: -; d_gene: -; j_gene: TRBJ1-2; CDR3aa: CASSLASHPYGYTF; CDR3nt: TGTGCCAGCAGCTTAGCGTCGCACCCTTATGGCTACACCTTC
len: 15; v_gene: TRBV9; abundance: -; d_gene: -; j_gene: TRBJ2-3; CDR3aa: CASSVGAVLTDTQYF; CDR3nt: TGTGCCAGCAGCGTAGGAGCGGTCCTCACAGATACGCAGTATTTT
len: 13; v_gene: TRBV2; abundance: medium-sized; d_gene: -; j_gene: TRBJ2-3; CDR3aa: CASSDYPTDTQYF; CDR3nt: TGTGCCAGCAGTGATTATCCCACAGATACGCAGTATTTT
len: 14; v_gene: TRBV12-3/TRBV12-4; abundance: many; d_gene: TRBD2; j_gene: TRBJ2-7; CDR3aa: CASSFTGGSYEQYF; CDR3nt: TGTGCCAGCAGTTTCACGGGGGGCTCCTACGAGCAGTACTTC
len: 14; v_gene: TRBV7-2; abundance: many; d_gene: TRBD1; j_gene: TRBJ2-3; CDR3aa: CASSWDRGTDTQYF; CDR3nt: TGTGCCAGCAGCTGGGACAGGGGCACAGATACGCAGTATTTT
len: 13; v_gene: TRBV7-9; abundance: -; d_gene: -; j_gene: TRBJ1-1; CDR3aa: CASSLARETEAFF; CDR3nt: TGTGCCAGCAGCTTAGCGCGGGAGACTGAAGCTTTCTTT
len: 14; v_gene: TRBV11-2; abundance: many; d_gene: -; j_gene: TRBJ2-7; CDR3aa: CASRGEGSPYEQYF; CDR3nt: TGTGCCAGCAGGGGGGAAGGATCTCCCTACGAGCAGTACTTC
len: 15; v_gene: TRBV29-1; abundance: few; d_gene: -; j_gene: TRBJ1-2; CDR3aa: CSVYRDGGINYGYTF; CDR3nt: TGCAGCGTCTACCGCGACGGGGGAATCAACTATGGCTACACCTTC
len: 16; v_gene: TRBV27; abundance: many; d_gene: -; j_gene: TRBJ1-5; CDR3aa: CASSLFGGNSNQPQHF; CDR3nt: TGTGCCAGCAGTTTATTCGGAGGGAATAGCAATCAGCCCCAGCATTTT
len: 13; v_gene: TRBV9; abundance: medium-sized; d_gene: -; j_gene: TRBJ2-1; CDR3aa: CASSPRLTNEQFF; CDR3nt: TGTGCCAGCAGCCCGAGACTTACCAATGAGCAGTTCTTC
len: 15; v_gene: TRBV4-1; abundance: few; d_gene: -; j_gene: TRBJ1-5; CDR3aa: CASSQAGGPNQPQHF; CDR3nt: TGCGCCAGCAGCCAAGCCGGGGGCCCCAATCAGCCCCAGCATTTT